Shown below are 32 T cell receptor beta chains from a single sample sequenced in a study of T cell responses to AZD1222 COVID-19 vaccine. Profiled with immunoSEQ multiplex PCR; TCRdb holds only in-frame clones, not every one. Of approximately 110,000 clones detected, less than 90% appear once; the ten largest clones hold 3.5% to 4.5%. Specimen: peripheral blood, collected on day 0 of AZD1222 vaccination. These TCRs come from an adult in good health.

The rearrangement joins TRBV5-4 to TRBJ2-7; possible D gene TRBD2, 6 bases. The CDR3 covers 15 residues. Germline V gene lookup returns CDR1 SGHNT and CDR2 YYREEE (reference sequence). Between the trimmed V and J ends, which lost 0 bases and 1 base, there was a span of 11 bases. This chain's CDR3 is CASSLASEGSYEQYF. As DNA, the CDR3 is TGTGCCAGCAGCTTGGCCTCGGAGGGATCCTACGAGCAGTACTTC.

This clone turned up a few times. The V call is TRBV7-6, the J call TRBJ2-7, with TRBD2 matching 7 bases. J gave up 3 bases and V 5 bases, and 10 bases lay outside the gene matches. Germline lookup yields CDR1 SGHVS and CDR2 FNYEAQ. CDR3 length: 15 amino acids. DNA for the CDR3: TGTGCCAGCAGCACCGACACCGGCGGGGGCTACGAGCAGTACTTC. Translated: CASSTDTGGGYEQYF.

The chain joins TRBV28 to TRBJ2-3; D possibly matches TRBD1 or TRBD2 (6 bases each). The CDR3 sequence is 14 residues long. Germline lookup yields CDR1 MDHEN and CDR2 SYDVKM. With 8 bases removed from V and 0 bases from J, the gap between germline ends came to 12 bases. The chain's CDR3 is CASGGGPSTDTQYF. In DNA, the CDR3 is TGTGCCAGCGGTGGGGGGCCGAGCACAGATACGCAGTATTTT.

This chain connects TRBV7-2 to TRBJ2-7, with TRBD2 as a possible D gene (5 bases). CDR3 length equals 15 residues. The V and J ends lost 1 base and 4 bases respectively, with 14 bases between them. CDR1 is SGHTA, CDR2 FQGNSA, per germline. CDR3: CASSLGPGVKYEQYF. The DNA of the CDR3 is TGTGCCAGCAGCTTAGGGCCCGGGGTAAAATACGAGCAGTACTTC. Looking up the rest from reference TRBV7-2 and TRBJ2-7 gives the full variable domain: GAGVSQSPSNKVTEKGKDVELRCDPISGHTALYWYRQSLGQGLEFLIYFQGNSAPDKSGLPSDRFSAERTGGSVSTLTIQRTQQEDSAVYLCASSLGPGVKYEQYFGPGTRLTVT.

In DNA, the CDR3 is TGTGCCAGCAGCCTCGCCGGGACTAGCGGGACCTACGAGCAGTACTTC. Its protein is CASSLAGTSGTYEQYF. V usage is TRBV7-3 and J usage is TRBJ2-7; 13 nucleotides match TRBD2. This CDR3 has 16 amino acids. CDR1 is SGHTA, CDR2 FQGTGA, per germline. J was trimmed by 2 bases and V by 5 bases; bases with no gene match: 6.

The chain combines TRBV5-1 with TRBJ1-1; the match to TRBD1 covers 8 bases. Germline V lookup: CDR1 SGHRS, CDR2 YFSETQ. This CDR3 contains 14 residues. Trimming at V came to 4 bases and at J to 7 bases, leaving 9 bases not matched to a gene. The CDR3 DNA reads TGCGCCAGCAGCCCACCGGGACAGGCTCTTGAAGCTTTCTTT. Translating it yields CASSPPGQALEAFF.

V is TRBV3-1 (or the pseudogene TRBV3-2) and J is TRBJ2-7, with 10 bases matching TRBD2. CDR3 size: 15 residues. Trimming at V came to 0 bases and at J to 12 bases, leaving 11 bases not matched to a gene. Per the germline V gene, CDR1 is LGHDT and CDR2 is YNNKEL (reference sequence). CDR3 in DNA: TGTGCCAGCAGCCAAGAATCAGCGGGAGGGCCTAGGCCGTACTTC. This sequence encodes CASSQESAGGPRPYF.

The chain carries TRBV24-1 and TRBJ2-1, with 8 bases identical to TRBD2. The CDR3 has 14 amino acids. Germline V lookup: CDR1 KGHDR, CDR2 SFDVKD. J was trimmed by 7 bases and V by 7 bases; bases with no gene match: 8. The chain's CDR3 is CATRASGGENEQFF. The CDR3 region has the DNA TGTGCCACCAGGGCATCCGGGGGGGAGAATGAGCAGTTCTTC.

The chain joins TRBV9 to TRBJ2-1; TRBD2 might be the D (6 bases). The CDR3 is 15 amino acids. V lost 4 bases and J 7 bases, leaving 18 bases between the germline ends. Germline V lookup: CDR1 SGDLS, CDR2 YYNGEE. CDR3 in amino acids: CASSPGGEYRNEQFF. CDR3 sequence (DNA): TGTGCCAGCAGCCCCGGGGGAGAGTACAGGAATGAGCAGTTCTTC.

V gene TRBV10-2 combines with J gene TRBJ2-1; 11 bases fit TRBD2. There are 17 residues in the CDR3. Trimming cost V 0 bases and J 10 bases; bases outside gene matches: 11. Germline values: CDR1 WSHSY, CDR2 SAAADI. CDR3 protein: CASSESMGLAASWEQFF. The CDR3 DNA follows: TGCGCCAGCAGTGAGTCGATGGGACTAGCGGCCTCCTGGGAGCAGTTCTTC.

V and J are TRBV5-5 and TRBJ1-5; no reliable D call. This CDR3 is built from 14 residues. The V end lost 1 base, the J end lost 5 bases, and 10 bases lay between the germline ends. The germline gives CDR1 SGHKS, CDR2 YYEKEE (reference sequence). The CDR3 is CASSLRGSDQPQHF. CDR3 nucleotides: TGTGCCAGCAGCTTGAGAGGGTCCGATCAGCCCCAGCATTTT.

The rearrangement joins TRBV5-5 to TRBJ1-1; D gene ambiguous. Germline loops: CDR1 SGHKS, CDR2 YYEKEE (reference sequence). The CDR3 covers 14 residues. Trimming stripped 0 bases from V and 5 bases from J, with 11 bases between. The DNA of the CDR3 is TGTGCCAGCAGCTTGGTCTACGTGGGGACTGAAGCTTTCTTT. Protein product: CASSLVYVGTEAFF.

This clone was detected once. The V and J genes are TRBV7-3 and TRBJ1-6; D gene unclear. CDR3 size: 14 residues. Germline CDR1 SGHTA, CDR2 FQGTGA. The V end lost 0 bases, the J end lost 7 bases, and 7 bases lay between the germline ends. Here the CDR3 reads CASSLTPGNSPLHF. CDR3 nucleotides: TGTGCCAGCAGCTTAACTCCGGGAAATTCACCCCTCCACTTT.

The chain is built from TRBV30 and TRBJ2-1, with TRBD1 matching 9 bases. V lost 0 bases to trimming and J lost 10 bases; unmatched junction nucleotides: 1. Germline CDR1 GTSNPN, CDR2 SVGIG (reference sequence). The CDR3 has 12 residues. Written as DNA, the CDR3 is TGTGCCTGGAGTGTACAGGGGGCAGAGCAGTTCTTC. It is translated as CAWSVQGAEQFF.

The chain recombines TRBV29-1 with TRBJ2-3; 9 bases align to TRBD2. There are 18 residues in the CDR3. Germline-derived CDR1 and CDR2 are SQVTM and ANQGSEA. Unmatched junction bases numbered 17, after V lost 7 bases and J lost 0 bases. CDR3 amino acids: CSARGSGGYPSSTDTQYF. The CDR3 nucleotides are TGCAGCGCCCGGGGTAGCGGGGGTTATCCCTCTAGCACAGATACGCAGTATTTT.

The gene calls are TRBV15 and TRBJ1-4; the match to TRBD1 covers 7 bases. The V and J ends lost 3 bases and 5 bases, in that order; junction bases with no gene match: 6. Looked up from germline, CDR1 is LNHNV and CDR2 is YYDKDF (reference sequence). The CDR3 consists of 15 residues. CDR3 in DNA: TGTGCCACCAGCAGGGTGACAGGGTACAATGAAAAACTGTTTTTT. Its protein product is CATSRVTGYNEKLFF.

The rearrangement links TRBV28 to TRBJ1-1; 7 bases are a match to TRBD1. The CDR3 consists of 14 residues. V shed 1 base, J shed 8 bases, and the junction held 7 bases outside the gene matches. CDR1 is MDHEN, CDR2 SYDVKM, per germline. CDR3 in DNA: TGTGCCAGCAGTTTATCCGGCCAGGGGGTGGAAGCTTTCTTT. Translation: CASSLSGQGVEAFF.

The gene calls are TRBV21-1 and TRBJ2-6; TRBD1, the table's D call, lacks a check against the DNA. TRBV21-1 is designated a pseudogene. The CDR3 is 20 residues long. The CDR3 loop is CASSKGWRGQGTPGANVLTF. The CDR3 DNA reads TGTGCCAGCAGCAAAGGCTGGAGGGGGCAGGGGACCCCTGGGGCCAACGTCCTGACTTTC.

There are a few counts of this clone. CDR3 sequence (DNA): TGTGCCTGGACTTTGGACAGGGCTAATGAAAAACTGTTTTTT. It encodes CAWTLDRANEKLFF. The chain recombines TRBV30 with TRBJ1-4; 8 nucleotides line up with TRBD1. This CDR3 comprises 14 residues. CDR1 is GTSNPN, CDR2 SVGIG, per germline (reference sequence). Unmatched junction bases numbered 4, after V lost 4 bases and J lost 3 bases.

CDR3 region: CATPGQGGVNQPQHF. CDR3 DNA sequence: TGTGCCACCCCGGGACAGGGAGGCGTTAATCAGCCCCAGCATTTT. The gene calls are TRBV6-5 and TRBJ1-5; 9 nucleotides line up with TRBD1. Germline lookup yields CDR1 MNHEY and CDR2 SVGAGI. CDR3 length equals 15 residues. J was trimmed by 4 bases and V by 10 bases; bases with no gene match: 11.

V is TRBV10-3 and J is TRBJ2-2, with D possibly matching TRBD2 (7 bases). This CDR3 contains 13 residues. Between the trimmed V and J ends, which lost 11 bases and 4 bases, there was a span of 14 bases. The germline gives CDR1 ENHRY, CDR2 SYGVKD. DNA for the CDR3: TGTGCCGGGGCGGGGGCGACCACCGGGGAGCTGTTTTTT. It yields the protein CAGAGATTGELFF.

This rearrangement joins TRBV7-2 to TRBJ2-4; tentatively, D is TRBD2 (5 bases). This CDR3 spans 14 amino acids. Germline values: CDR1 SGHTA, CDR2 FQGNSA. V was trimmed by 5 bases and J by 2 bases, leaving 10 bases between them. CDR3 protein: CASSPGVTKNIQYF. For the CDR3, the DNA is TGTGCCAGCAGCCCCGGGGTGACCAAAAACATTCAGTACTTC.

The J gene is TRBJ1-6, the V gene TRBV7-9; 7 bases align to TRBD1. The germline gives CDR1 SEHNR, CDR2 FQNEAQ (reference sequence). J was trimmed by 8 bases and V by 5 bases; bases with no gene match: 6. The CDR3 runs to 14 residues. In DNA, the CDR3 is TGTGCCAGCAGCCCGCAGGGGGTTGATTCACCCCTCCACTTT. Residues: CASSPQGVDSPLHF.

The CDR3, as DNA: TGCGCCAGCAGCCAACTGACAGACTACGAGCAGTACTTC. Residues: CASSQLTDYEQYF. V usage is TRBV4-1 and J usage is TRBJ2-7, with D possibly being TRBD1 (5 bases). V was shortened by 2 bases and J by 3 bases, with 8 bases between the two germline ends. CDR1 is MGHRA, CDR2 YSYEKL, per germline. The CDR3 covers 13 residues.

The CDR3, as DNA: TGTGCCAGCAGCAGGACTAGGAAAAACATTCAGTACTTC. It codes for CASSRTRKNIQYF. The rearrangement uses TRBV6-4 and TRBJ2-4; 7 positions agree with TRBD2. This CDR3 comprises 13 residues. V lost 6 bases, J lost 4 bases, and 3 bases stayed unmatched. Looked up from germline, CDR1 is MRHNA and CDR2 is SNTAGT.

This clone came up a few times. The chain links TRBV6-6 to TRBJ1-6; D is ambiguous. Germline V lookup: CDR1 MNHNY, CDR2 SVGAGI (reference sequence). The CDR3 is made up of 14 amino acids. V lost 2 bases and J 10 bases, leaving 12 bases between the germline ends. CDR3 sequence reads: CASSYTPQGSPLHF. CDR3 nucleotide sequence: TGTGCCAGCAGTTACACCCCACAAGGCTCACCCCTCCACTTT.

J is TRBJ1-2 and V is TRBV27, with a tentative D call TRBD1 (6 bases). Deletions cut 8 bases from V and 3 bases from J, with 19 bases between. This CDR3 comprises 15 residues. The germline V gene has CDR1 MNHEY and CDR2 SMNVEV (reference sequence). The CDR3 region has the DNA TGTGCCAGCTGGTCGTGGGGGCAGATCGACTATGGCTACACCTTC. Its translation: CASWSWGQIDYGYTF.

The chain links TRBV29-1 to TRBJ2-2; D is unclear. Germline V gene data show CDR1 as SQVTM and CDR2 as ANQGSEA. CDR3 length: 14 amino acids. V was shortened by 2 bases and J by 0 bases, with 7 bases between the two germline ends. CDR3 bases: TGCAGCGTTGAAACCAGGCCGAACACCGGGGAGCTGTTTTTT. It encodes CSVETRPNTGELFF.

The chain has TRBV3-1 (or the pseudogene TRBV3-2) and TRBJ2-5; 9 bases map to TRBD2. Trimming removed 0 bases from V and 2 bases from J; junction bases left unmatched: 7. The germline CDR1 and CDR2 sequences are LGHDT and YNNKEL (reference sequence). This CDR3 contains 17 residues. The CDR3 coding sequence is TGTGCCAGCAGCCAAGAAGGGTTAGCGGGAGAGCAAGAGACCCAGTACTTC. This codes for CASSQEGLAGEQETQYF.

In its sample, this clone was seen many times. The V gene is TRBV6-1, the J gene TRBJ1-2; D is possibly TRBD1 (5 bases). CDR1 MNHNS and CDR2 SASEGT come from the germline V gene. The CDR3 runs to 15 residues. V lost 3 bases and J 4 bases, leaving 15 bases between the germline ends. The CDR3 DNA follows: TGTGCCAGCAGTGACCCTCTGCGGGACCCCTATGGCTACACCTTC. Translating it yields CASSDPLRDPYGYTF.

V gene TRBV3-1 (or the pseudogene TRBV3-2) combines with J gene TRBJ2-4; 7 bases align to TRBD1. Germline lookup yields CDR1 LGHDT and CDR2 YNNKEL (reference sequence). The CDR3 loop spans 15 amino acids. V lost 4 bases and J lost 2; bases outside the gene matches: 5. CDR3 region: CASSLPQGTKNIQYF. Written as DNA, the CDR3 is TGTGCCAGCAGCCTACCACAGGGGACCAAAAACATTCAGTACTTC.

The chain links TRBV28 to TRBJ2-5; the match to TRBD2 covers 12 bases. Germline V gives CDR1 MDHEN, CDR2 SYDVKM. CDR3 length: 13 amino acids. Trimming took 6 bases from V and 6 from J; bases not matched to a gene: 2. This CDR3 reads CASRTSGSQTQYF. The CDR3 DNA reads TGTGCCAGCAGGACTAGCGGGAGCCAGACCCAGTACTTC.